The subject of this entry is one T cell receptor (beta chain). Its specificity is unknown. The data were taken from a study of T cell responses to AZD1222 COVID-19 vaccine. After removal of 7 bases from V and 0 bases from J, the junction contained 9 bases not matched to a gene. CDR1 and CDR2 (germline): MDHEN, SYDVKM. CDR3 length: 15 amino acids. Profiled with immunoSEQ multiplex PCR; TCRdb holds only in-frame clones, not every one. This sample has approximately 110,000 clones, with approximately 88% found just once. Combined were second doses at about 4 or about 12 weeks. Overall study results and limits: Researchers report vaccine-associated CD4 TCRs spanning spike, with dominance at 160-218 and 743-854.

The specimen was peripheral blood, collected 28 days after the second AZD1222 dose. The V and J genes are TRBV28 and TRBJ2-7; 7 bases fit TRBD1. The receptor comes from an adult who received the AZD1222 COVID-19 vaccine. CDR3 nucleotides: TGTGCCAGCACCCCTTGGGCAGGGGGCTCCTACGAGCAGTACTTC. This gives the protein CASTPWAGGSYEQYF.